This T cell receptor beta chain was sequenced during a study of cytomegalovirus exposure and HLA in healthy donors. The donors were members of the validation cohort comprising approximately 110 subjects, separate from the approximately 630-subject first cohort. Study conclusions and caveats: Rarity marked most TCR sequences, yet some public TCRs occurred in many donors.

Sequenced by immunoSEQ multiplex PCR; TCRdb stores in-frame clones only, minus some. Of 120,000 to 150,000 clones detected, roughly 90% appear once; the ten largest clones hold about 0.64%. On this clone itself: Antigen specificity is unknown.

Sequencing was performed on PBMCs. This TCR was sampled from a man between 18 and 35 years old in good health and CMV-seronegative.

The CDR3 nucleotides are TGCAGCGTTGAAATACCTAGCGGGATCCAAGAGACCCAGTACTTC. It yields the protein CSVEIPSGIQETQYF. The chain links TRBV29-1 to TRBJ2-5, with TRBD2 matching 9 bases. The trim removed 2 bases at V and 1 base at J, leaving 5 bases unmatched. Germline V gene lookup returns CDR1 SQVTM and CDR2 ANQGSEA. The CDR3 consists of 15 residues.